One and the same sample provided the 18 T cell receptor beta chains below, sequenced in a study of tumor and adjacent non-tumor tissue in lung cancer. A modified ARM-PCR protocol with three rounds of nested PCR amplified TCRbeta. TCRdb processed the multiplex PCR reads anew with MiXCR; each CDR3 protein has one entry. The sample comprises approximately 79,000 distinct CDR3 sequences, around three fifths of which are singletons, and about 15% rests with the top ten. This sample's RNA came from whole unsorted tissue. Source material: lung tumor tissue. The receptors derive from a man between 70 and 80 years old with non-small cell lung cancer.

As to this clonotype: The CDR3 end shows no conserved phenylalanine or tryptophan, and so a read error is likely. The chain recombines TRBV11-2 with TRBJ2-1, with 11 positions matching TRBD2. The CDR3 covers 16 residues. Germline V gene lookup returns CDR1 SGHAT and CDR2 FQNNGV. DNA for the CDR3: TGTGCCAGCAGCCGATTTAGCGGGAGGGCCCGCAATGAACAGTTCTTA. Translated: CASSRFSGRARNEQFL.

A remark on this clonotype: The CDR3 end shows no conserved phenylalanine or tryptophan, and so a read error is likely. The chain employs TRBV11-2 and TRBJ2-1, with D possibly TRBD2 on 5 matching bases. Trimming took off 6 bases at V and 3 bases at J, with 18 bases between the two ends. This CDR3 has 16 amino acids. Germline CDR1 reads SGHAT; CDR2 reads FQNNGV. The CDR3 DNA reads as TGTGCCAGCAGGCCAACTAGTGGTGGAAACTACAATGAGCAGTTCCTC. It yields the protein CASRPTSGGNYNEQFL.

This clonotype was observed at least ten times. CDR3 sequence reads: CASSYRFGGGPDTQYF. DNA of the CDR3: TGTGCCAGCAGTTACAGGTTCGGCGGGGGGCCAGATACGCAGTATTTT. The chain employs TRBV6-5 and TRBJ2-3; 8 bases match TRBD2. This CDR3 has 16 amino acids. Germline assignment: CDR1 MNHEY and CDR2 SVGAGI. Germline trimming cut 2 bases from V and 4 bases from J; bases unmatched to any gene: 8.

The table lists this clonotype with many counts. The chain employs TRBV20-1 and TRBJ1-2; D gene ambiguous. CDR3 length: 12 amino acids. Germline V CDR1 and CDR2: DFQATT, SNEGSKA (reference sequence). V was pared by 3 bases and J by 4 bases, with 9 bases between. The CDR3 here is CSARTKPYGYTF. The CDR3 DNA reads TGCAGTGCTAGGACCAAACCCTATGGCTACACCTTC.

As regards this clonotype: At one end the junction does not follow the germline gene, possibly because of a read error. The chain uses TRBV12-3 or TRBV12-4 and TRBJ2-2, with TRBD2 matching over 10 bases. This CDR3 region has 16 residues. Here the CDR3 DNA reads TGTGCCAGCAATTTAGGACTAGCGGCCAACACTGGGGAGCTGTTTTTT. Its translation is CASNLGLAANTGELFF.

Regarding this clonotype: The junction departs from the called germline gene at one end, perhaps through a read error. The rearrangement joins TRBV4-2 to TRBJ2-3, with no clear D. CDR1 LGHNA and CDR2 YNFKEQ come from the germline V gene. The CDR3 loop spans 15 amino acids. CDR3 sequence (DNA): TGTACCAGCAGCCAAGATTGGGTATACACAGATACGCAGTATTTT. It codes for CTSSQDWVYTDTQYF.

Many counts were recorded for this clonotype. The CDR3 nucleotides are TGCAGTGCTAGAGATCGGAGACAGGGGTACGAGCAGTACTTC. Amino acid sequence: CSARDRRQGYEQYF. The rearrangement joins TRBV20-1 to TRBJ2-7, with 8 bases lining up with TRBD1. This CDR3 has 14 residues. Losses at the gene ends were 0 bases for V and 4 bases for J; bases not matched to a gene: 5. Germline V CDR1 and CDR2: DFQATT, SNEGSKA (reference sequence).

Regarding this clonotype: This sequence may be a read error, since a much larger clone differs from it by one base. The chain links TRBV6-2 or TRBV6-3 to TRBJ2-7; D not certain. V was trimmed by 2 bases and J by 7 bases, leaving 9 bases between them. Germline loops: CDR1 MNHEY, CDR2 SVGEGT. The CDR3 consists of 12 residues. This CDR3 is CASSYKGREQYF. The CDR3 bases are TGTGCCAGCAGTTACAAGGGCCGGGAGCAGTACTTC.

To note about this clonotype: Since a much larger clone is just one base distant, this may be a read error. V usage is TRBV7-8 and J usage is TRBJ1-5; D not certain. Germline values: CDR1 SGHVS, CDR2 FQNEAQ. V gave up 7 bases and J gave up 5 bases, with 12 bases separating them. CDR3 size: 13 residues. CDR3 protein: CASNSSGYQPQHF. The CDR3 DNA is TGTGCCAGCAACTCCTCCGGGTATCAGCCCCAGCATTTT.

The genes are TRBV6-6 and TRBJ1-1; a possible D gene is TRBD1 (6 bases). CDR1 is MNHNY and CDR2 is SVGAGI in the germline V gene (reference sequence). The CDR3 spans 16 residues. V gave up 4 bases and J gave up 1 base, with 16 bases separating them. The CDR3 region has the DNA TGTGCCAGCAGTTCTAATGGACAGAACGGGAACACTGAAGCTTTCTTT. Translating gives CASSSNGQNGNTEAFF.

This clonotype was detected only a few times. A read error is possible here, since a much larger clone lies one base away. Here the CDR3 DNA reads TGTGCCAGCAGTTTTGGGCATGGAGAGCCCCAGCATTTT. Translating it yields CASSFGHGEPQHF. The chain employs TRBV12-3 or TRBV12-4 and TRBJ1-5; unclear D gene. V was cut by 3 bases and J by 8 bases, with 11 bases left in between. This CDR3 has 13 amino acids.

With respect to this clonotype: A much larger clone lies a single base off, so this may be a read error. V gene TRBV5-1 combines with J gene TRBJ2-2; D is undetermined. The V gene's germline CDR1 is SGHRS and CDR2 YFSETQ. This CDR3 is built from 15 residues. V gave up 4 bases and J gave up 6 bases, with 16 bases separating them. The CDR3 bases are TGCGCCAGCAGCACCGGCACTTCACGGGCCGGGGAGCTGTTTTTT. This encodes CASSTGTSRAGELFF.

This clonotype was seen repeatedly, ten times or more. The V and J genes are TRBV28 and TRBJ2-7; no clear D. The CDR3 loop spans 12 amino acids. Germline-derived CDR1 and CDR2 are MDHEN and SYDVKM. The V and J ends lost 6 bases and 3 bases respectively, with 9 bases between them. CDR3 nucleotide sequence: TGTGCCAGCAGGCACGTATTCTACGAGCAGTACTTC. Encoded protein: CASRHVFYEQYF.

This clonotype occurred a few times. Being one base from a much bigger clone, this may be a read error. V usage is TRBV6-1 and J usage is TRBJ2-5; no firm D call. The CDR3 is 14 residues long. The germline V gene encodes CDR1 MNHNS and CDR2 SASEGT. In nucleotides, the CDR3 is TGTGTCAGCAGTTTTCAAATCGGCGAAGAGACCCAGTACTTC. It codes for CVSSFQIGEETQYF.

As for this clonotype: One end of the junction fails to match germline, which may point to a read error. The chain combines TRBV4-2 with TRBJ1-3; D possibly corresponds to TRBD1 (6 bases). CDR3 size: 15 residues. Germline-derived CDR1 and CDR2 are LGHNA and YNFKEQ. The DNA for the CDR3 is TGTGCCAGTAGCCGACAACAGGGCGATGAAAACACCATATATTTT. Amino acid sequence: CASSRQQGDENTIYF.

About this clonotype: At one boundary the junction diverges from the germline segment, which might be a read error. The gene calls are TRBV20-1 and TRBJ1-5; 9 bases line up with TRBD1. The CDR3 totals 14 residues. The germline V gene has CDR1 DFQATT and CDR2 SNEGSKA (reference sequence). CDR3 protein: CSSNPGQGIQHQHF. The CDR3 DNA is TGCAGTTCGAACCCGGGACAGGGAATTCAGCACCAGCATTTT.

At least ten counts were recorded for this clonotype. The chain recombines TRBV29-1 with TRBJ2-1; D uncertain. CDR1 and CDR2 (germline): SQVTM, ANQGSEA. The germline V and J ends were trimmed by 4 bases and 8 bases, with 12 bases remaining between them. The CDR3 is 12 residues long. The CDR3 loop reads CSVVVRSDEQFF. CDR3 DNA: TGCAGCGTTGTAGTCCGGAGCGATGAGCAGTTCTTC.

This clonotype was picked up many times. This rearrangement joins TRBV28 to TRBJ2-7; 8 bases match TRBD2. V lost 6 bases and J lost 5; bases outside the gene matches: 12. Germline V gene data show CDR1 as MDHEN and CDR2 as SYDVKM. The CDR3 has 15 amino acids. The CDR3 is CASSSGGEGGHEQYF. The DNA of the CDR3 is TGTGCCAGCAGCTCGGGGGGGGAGGGGGGACACGAGCAGTACTTC.